The 10 T cell receptor beta chains below come from one sample, sequenced in a study of molecular identifiers for immune sequencing clone quantification. MiXCR, applied by TCRdb to the PCR reads, yields one record per CDR3 protein. The table includes approximately 550,000 distinct CDR3 sequences, around a fifth detected once. Material for sequencing was naive CD8+ T cells from blood, with Jurkat cell RNA spiked in. As for subset: FACS-sorted CD8+CD4-CCR7+CD45RA+ naive T cells. These receptors originate from a human donor in good health. Some libraries in this study had Jurkat cell RNA spiked in.

This clonotype has just a few counts. V gene TRBV27 combines with J gene TRBJ2-3; the D is unclear. Trimming stripped 6 bases from V and 4 bases from J, with 11 bases between. CDR1 is MNHEY, CDR2 SMNVEV, per germline (reference sequence). There are 13 residues in the CDR3. This CDR3 is CASRLSQADTQYF. The CDR3 bases are TGTGCCAGCAGATTGAGTCAGGCAGATACGCAGTATTTT.

The chain has TRBV25-1 and TRBJ1-1; D ambiguous. Germline lookup yields CDR1 MGHDK and CDR2 SYGVNS. V shed 4 bases and J shed 5 bases, with 11 bases lying between them. This CDR3 has 13 amino acids. The CDR3 DNA reads as TGTGCCAGCAGTGTAGGGTTTATGACTGAAGCTTTCTTT. Its protein is CASSVGFMTEAFF.

This clonotype was observed a few times. V gene TRBV2 combines with J gene TRBJ2-7; 10 bases match TRBD2. V dropped 3 bases and J dropped 5; count of bases not matched to a gene: 19. The CDR3 sequence is 19 residues long. From germline, CDR1 is SNHLY and CDR2 FYNNEI. In DNA form, the CDR3 reads TGTGCCAGCAGTGAGGGGGCTAGCGGGAGTACTCCGGGCTTTGACGAGCAGTACTTC. Amino acid sequence: CASSEGASGSTPGFDEQYF.

This clonotype was observed a few times. Written as DNA, the CDR3 is TGTGCCAGCAGTTACACTCCCGCAGGGGGACAGACCCAGTACTTC. Translation: CASSYTPAGGQTQYF. V is TRBV6-2 or TRBV6-3 and J is TRBJ2-5; 7 positions match TRBD1. This CDR3 spans 15 amino acids. With 2 bases clipped from V and 6 bases from J, the junction kept 9 bases outside the gene matches. From germline, CDR1 is MNHEY and CDR2 SVGEGT.

This clonotype was counted between two and nine times. The chain carries TRBV7-9 and TRBJ2-5; 9 bases are a match to TRBD2. Per the germline V gene, CDR1 is SEHNR and CDR2 is FQNEAQ (reference sequence). With 5 bases clipped from V and 3 bases from J, the junction kept 4 bases outside the gene matches. The CDR3 loop spans 14 amino acids. The CDR3 loop reads CASSDGLAKETQYF. The CDR3, as DNA: TGTGCCAGCAGCGACGGACTAGCGAAAGAGACCCAGTACTTC.

This clonotype was seen ten or more times. The rearrangement uses TRBV9 and TRBJ1-5; TRBD1 is a possible D gene (5 bases). Trimming left V 3 bases short and J 4 bases short, with 8 bases between. CDR3 size: 13 residues. Germline CDR1 reads SGDLS; CDR2 reads YYNGEE. The CDR3 DNA reads TGTGCCAGCAGCGGAGGGGCAAATCAGCCCCAGCATTTT. Translation gives CASSGGANQPQHF.

For the CDR3, the DNA is TGTGCCAGCAGCTTAGCCCTAAGACCTGATGAAGCTTTCTTT. It is translated as CASSLALRPDEAFF. The rearrangement uses TRBV11-2 and TRBJ1-1; no clear D gene. V was shortened by 1 base and J by 7 bases, with 13 bases between the two germline ends. The CDR3 is made up of 14 amino acids. Germline V gives CDR1 SGHAT, CDR2 FQNNGV.

This clonotype was picked up many times. The chain employs TRBV5-1 and TRBJ2-3; tentative D call: TRBD1 (6 bases). Germline V gives CDR1 SGHRS, CDR2 YFSETQ. The V end was cut by 4 bases, the J end by 5 bases, with 8 bases between. The length of the CDR3 is 12 residues. The CDR3 reads CASSKTGDTQYF. In DNA, the CDR3 is TGCGCCAGCAGCAAGACAGGAGATACGCAGTATTTT.

Concerning this clonotype: Sequence at one end of the junction differs from germline and may be a read error. This rearrangement joins TRBV27 to TRBJ1-5; a possible D gene is TRBD1 (6 bases). Germline V gene data show CDR1 as MNHEY and CDR2 as SMNVEV (reference sequence). The CDR3 spans 15 residues. The CDR3 nucleotides are TGTGCCAGCAGTTTCAACAGGGATAGCGATCAGCCCCAGCATTTT. Residues: CASSFNRDSDQPQHF.

This clonotype was observed many times. V and J are TRBV7-9 and TRBJ2-1, with TRBD1 identical over 7 bases. Germline V gene data show CDR1 as SEHNR and CDR2 as FQNEAQ (reference sequence). Losses at the gene ends were 5 bases for V and 4 bases for J; bases not matched to a gene: 8. The CDR3 has 15 residues. DNA for the CDR3: TGTGCCAGCAGCGCCGAGGGACAGTTATACAATGAGCAGTTCTTC. It codes for CASSAEGQLYNEQFF.